This T cell receptor beta chain is from a study of T cells after yellow fever vaccination (dated by TCRdb to the late 2010s). About the study as a whole: The SMART-Seq v4 Ultra Low Input RNA kit was used to prepare libraries from fractions with low cell numbers. To follow T-cell clones before and after primary and booster YFV17D yellow fever vaccination, bulk TCR alpha and beta repertoires were sequenced over time. The cohort comprised two healthy male donors, one aged 18 to 30 and one aged 30 to 40 years. Blood samples were taken at several timepoints before and after primary and secondary immunization, and bulk PBMC replicates and cell subsets were isolated.

In this sample, this clonotype turned up many times. Its antigen is currently not known. No base quality values were provided; no much bigger clone lies one nucleotide off. Sample treatment or condition, as interpreted from the label and publication: live attenuated yellow fever vaccine strain. PBMCs were isolated from peripheral blood using a standard Ficoll-Paque protocol. Dynabeads CD4 and CD8 positive selection kits were used to isolate the CD4 and CD8 T-cell fractions. RNA was extracted with TriZol from bulk PBMCs, CD4 and CD8 fractions, and dextramer-positive and dextramer-negative fractions. V loses 5 bases of germline sequence and J loses 1 base, and the interval between the two ends is 8 bases. From a lookup of the germline V gene, CDR1 and CDR2 are SGHTA and FQGNSA. The CDR3 holds 13 amino acids from the cysteine to the phenylalanine. Of all the DNA, just the CDR3 is kept, 39 bases in frame from base 1.

Results the study describes overall, beyond this receptor: Computational filtering was required because FACS-sorted repertoires could contain abundant contaminating clonotypes from the bulk population. The study included only a couple of donors, which limits how far the findings can be generalized. A small fraction of clonotypes showed up in both the CD4 and CD8 compartments, probably as a result of convergent recombination. Most clones expanded after primary vaccination were re-detected after the booster (about 95% of CD4 and approximately 89% of CD8), suggesting broad memory maintenance. The secondary T-cell response was weaker than the primary response but faster, peaking on day 5 instead of day 15.

The sequencer was an Illumina NovaSeq 6000. TCR cDNA was synthesized by 5'RACE template switching, which introduced a universal primer site and unique molecular identifiers. Priming of cDNA synthesis was performed from both the TCR alpha and TCR beta constant segments. Two PCR steps were used to amplify libraries, with sample barcodes and sequencing adapters being added in the second step. Sequencing of libraries was done on Illumina HiSeq 2500 (2x100 bp) or NovaSeq (2x150 bp). Concerning the study's data processing: Demultiplexing of reads and collapsing into UMI consensus sequences were performed with MIGEC, and V(D)J alignment was carried out with MiXCR. Using edgeR on replicate PBMC samples, clonotypes were called vaccine-responding if FDR was below 0.01 and the log2 fold change was above 5 up to day 15. Bulk clonotypes were assigned CD4 or CD8 identity according to which sequenced CD4 or CD8 repertoire held them at higher abundance. TCRdb reprocessed the public reads (quality trimming at Q25 with fastp, clone calling with MiXCR) and kept in-frame beta chains. Merged by CDR3 protein, the rows form single entries marked with the most common genes and DNA. For this entry, the V and J calls and clone size follow TCRdb and not the study's own pipeline. The sample includes about 210,000 distinct CDR3 sequences, with approximately 3% observed a single time. The leading ten clones occupy roughly 3% of the sample.

The sample consisted of CD4+ T cells sorted from PBMCs, taken 10 days after the yellow fever booster vaccination. The rearrangement combines TRBV7-2 with TRBJ1-1; a confident D gene designation cannot be given. The receptor's source is a man between 18 and 29 years old who received the YFV17D yellow fever vaccine. The CDR3 has the sequence CASSLYQNTEAFF. The sequence in DNA is TGTGCCAGCAGCCTCTACCAGAACACTGAAGCTTTCTTT.